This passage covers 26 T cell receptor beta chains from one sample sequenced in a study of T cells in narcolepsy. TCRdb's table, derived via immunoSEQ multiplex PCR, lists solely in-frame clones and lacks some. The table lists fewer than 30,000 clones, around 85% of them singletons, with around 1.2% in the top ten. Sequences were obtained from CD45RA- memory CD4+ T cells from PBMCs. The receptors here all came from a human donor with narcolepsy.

In DNA form, the CDR3 reads TGTGCCAGCAAATATCTCACTAGCTCTGGGGCCAACGTCCTGACTTTC. As protein: CASKYLTSSGANVLTF. The J gene is TRBJ2-6, the V gene TRBV27, with D tentatively TRBD2 (5 bases). The germline V gene has CDR1 MNHEY and CDR2 SMNVEV (reference sequence). CDR3 length equals 16 residues. The V gene lost 7 bases and the J gene lost 0 bases, with 13 bases spanning the gap.

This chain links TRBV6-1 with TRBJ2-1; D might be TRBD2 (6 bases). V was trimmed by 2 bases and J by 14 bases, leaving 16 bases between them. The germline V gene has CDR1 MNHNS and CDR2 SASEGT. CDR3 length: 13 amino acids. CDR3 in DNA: TGTGCCAGCAGTGAACTGTTTAGCGGCCCGGAGTTCTTC. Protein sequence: CASSELFSGPEFF.

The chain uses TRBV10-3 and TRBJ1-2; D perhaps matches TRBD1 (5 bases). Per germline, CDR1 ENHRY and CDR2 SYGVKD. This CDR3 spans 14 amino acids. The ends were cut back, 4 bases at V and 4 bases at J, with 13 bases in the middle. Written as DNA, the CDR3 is TGTGCCATCAGTGGGCAGGGAAGTAGCTATGGCTACACCTTC. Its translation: CAISGQGSSYGYTF.

The CDR3 reads CASSVSGTTQAHEQFF. CDR3 nucleotide sequence: TGTGCCAGTAGTGTATCCGGGACTACACAAGCCCATGAGCAGTTCTTC. The rearrangement uses TRBV19 and TRBJ2-1; 7 nucleotides match TRBD2. Germline CDR1 reads LNHDA; CDR2 reads SQIVND (reference sequence). Losses at the gene ends were 5 bases for V and 8 bases for J; bases not matched to a gene: 15. The CDR3 has 16 residues.

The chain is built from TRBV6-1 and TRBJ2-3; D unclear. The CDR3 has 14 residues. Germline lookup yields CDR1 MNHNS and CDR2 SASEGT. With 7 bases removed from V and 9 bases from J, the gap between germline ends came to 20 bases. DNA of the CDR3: TGTGCCAGCACCAGACGAGGCGCCCCAGCCACGCAGTATTTT. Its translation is CASTRRGAPATQYF.

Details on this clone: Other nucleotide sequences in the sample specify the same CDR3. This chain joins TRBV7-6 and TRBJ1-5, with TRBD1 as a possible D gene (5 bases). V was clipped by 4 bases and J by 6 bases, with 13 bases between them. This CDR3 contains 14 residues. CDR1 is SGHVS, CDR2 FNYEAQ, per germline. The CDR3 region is CASSSGQGGQPQHF. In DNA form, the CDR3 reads TGTGCCAGCAGCTCTGGACAAGGTGGTCAGCCCCAGCATTTT.

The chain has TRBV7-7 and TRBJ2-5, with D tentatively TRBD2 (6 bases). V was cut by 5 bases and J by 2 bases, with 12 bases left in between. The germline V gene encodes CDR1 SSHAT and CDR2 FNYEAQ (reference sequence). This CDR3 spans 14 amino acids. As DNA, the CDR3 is TGTGCCAGCAGCGCCGGGACTCATCAAGAGACCCAGTACTTC. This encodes CASSAGTHQETQYF.

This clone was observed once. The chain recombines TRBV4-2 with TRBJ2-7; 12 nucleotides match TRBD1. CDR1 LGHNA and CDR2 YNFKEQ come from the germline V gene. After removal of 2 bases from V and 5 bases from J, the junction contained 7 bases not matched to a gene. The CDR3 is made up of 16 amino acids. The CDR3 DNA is TGTGCCAGCAGCCAACAAGCGGGACAGGGGGCTCACGAGCAGTACTTC. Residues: CASSQQAGQGAHEQYF.

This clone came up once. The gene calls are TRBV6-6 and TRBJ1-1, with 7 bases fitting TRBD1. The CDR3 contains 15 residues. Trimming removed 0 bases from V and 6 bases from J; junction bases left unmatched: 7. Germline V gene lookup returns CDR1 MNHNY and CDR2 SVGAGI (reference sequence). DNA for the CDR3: TGTGCCAGCAGTTACTCGGCACAGGGGTTCGCTGAAGCTTTCTTT. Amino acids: CASSYSAQGFAEAFF.

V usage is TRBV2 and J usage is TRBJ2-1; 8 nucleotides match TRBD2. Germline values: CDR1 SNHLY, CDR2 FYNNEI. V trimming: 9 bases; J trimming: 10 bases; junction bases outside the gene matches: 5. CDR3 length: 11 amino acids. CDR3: CARGLVYEQFF. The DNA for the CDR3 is TGTGCCAGGGGACTAGTCTACGAGCAGTTCTTC. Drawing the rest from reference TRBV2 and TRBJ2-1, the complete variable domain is EPEVTQTPSHQVTQMGQEVILRCVPISNHLYFYWYRQILGQKVEFLVSFYNNEISEKSEIFDDQFSVERPDGSNFTLKIRSTKLEDSAMYFCARGLVYEQFFGPGTRLTVL.

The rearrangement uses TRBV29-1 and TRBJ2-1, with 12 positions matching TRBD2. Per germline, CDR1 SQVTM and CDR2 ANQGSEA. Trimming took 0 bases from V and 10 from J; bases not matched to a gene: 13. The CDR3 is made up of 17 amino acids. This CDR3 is CSVEDPRGLAGIREQFF. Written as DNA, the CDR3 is TGCAGCGTTGAAGATCCTAGAGGACTAGCGGGGATAAGGGAGCAGTTCTTC.

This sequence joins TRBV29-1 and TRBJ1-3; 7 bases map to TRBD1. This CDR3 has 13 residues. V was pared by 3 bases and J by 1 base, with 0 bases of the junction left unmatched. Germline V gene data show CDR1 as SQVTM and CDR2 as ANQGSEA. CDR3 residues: CSVETGSGNTIYF. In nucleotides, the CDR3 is TGCAGCGTTGAGACAGGGTCTGGAAACACCATATATTTT.

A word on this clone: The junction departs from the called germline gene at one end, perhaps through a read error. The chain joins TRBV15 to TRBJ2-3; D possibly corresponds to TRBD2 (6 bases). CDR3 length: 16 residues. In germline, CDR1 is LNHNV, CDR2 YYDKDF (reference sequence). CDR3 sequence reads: CATSRVTGAATDAQYF. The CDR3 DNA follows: TGTGCCACCAGCAGAGTTACGGGAGCAGCCACAGATGCGCAGTATTTT. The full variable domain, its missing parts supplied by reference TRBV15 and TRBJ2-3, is DAMVIQNPRYQVTQFGKPVTLSCSQTLNHNVMYWYQQKSSQAPKLLFHYYDKDFNNEADTPDNFQSRRPNTSFCFLDIRSPGLGDTAMYLCATSRVTGAATDAQYFGPGTRLTVL.

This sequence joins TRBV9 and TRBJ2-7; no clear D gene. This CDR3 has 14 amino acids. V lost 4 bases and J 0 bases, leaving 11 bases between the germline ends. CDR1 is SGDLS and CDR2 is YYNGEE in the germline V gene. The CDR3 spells CASSSHLSSYEQYF. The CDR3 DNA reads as TGTGCCAGCAGCTCCCATCTGAGCTCCTACGAGCAGTACTTC.

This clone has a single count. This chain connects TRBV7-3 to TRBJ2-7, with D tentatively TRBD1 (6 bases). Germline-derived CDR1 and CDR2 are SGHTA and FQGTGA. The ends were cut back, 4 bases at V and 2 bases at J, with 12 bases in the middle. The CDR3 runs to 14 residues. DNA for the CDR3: TGTGCCAGCAGCTCCGGGACACGACCCTACGAGCAGTACTTC. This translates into CASSSGTRPYEQYF.

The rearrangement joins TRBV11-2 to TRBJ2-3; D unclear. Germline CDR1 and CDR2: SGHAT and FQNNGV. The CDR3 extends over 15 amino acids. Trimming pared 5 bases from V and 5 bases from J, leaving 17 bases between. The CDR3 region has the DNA TGTGCCAGCAGCGTTACCCTTAGGAGTTTAGATACGCAGTATTTT. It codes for CASSVTLRSLDTQYF. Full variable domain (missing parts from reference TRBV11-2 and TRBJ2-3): EAGVAQSPRYKIIEKRQSVAFWCNPISGHATLYWYQQILGQGPKLLIQFQNNGVVDDSQLPKDRFSAERLKGVDSTLKIQPAKLEDSAVYLCASSVTLRSLDTQYFGPGTRLTVL.

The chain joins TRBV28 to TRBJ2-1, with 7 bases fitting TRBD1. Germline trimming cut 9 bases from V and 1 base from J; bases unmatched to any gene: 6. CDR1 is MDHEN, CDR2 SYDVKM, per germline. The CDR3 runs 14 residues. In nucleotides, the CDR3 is TGTGCCAGTAAGGGGGCGGATTCCTACAATGAGCAGTTCTTC. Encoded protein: CASKGADSYNEQFF.

CDR3 residues: CASSPGGGFQETQYF. The CDR3 nucleotides are TGCGCCAGCAGCCCGGGAGGGGGGTTCCAGGAGACCCAGTACTTC. The gene calls are TRBV5-1 and TRBJ2-5; 8 nucleotides line up with TRBD2. After removal of 4 bases from V and 5 bases from J, the junction contained 10 bases not matched to a gene. The CDR3 is 15 residues long. Germline V CDR1 and CDR2: SGHRS, YFSETQ. Complete variable domain (other parts from reference TRBV5-1 and TRBJ2-5): KAGVTQTPRYLIKTRGQQVTLSCSPISGHRSVSWYQQTPGQGLQFLFEYFSETQRNKGNFPGRFSGRQFSNSRSEMNVSTLELGDSALYLCASSPGGGFQETQYFGPGTRLLVL.

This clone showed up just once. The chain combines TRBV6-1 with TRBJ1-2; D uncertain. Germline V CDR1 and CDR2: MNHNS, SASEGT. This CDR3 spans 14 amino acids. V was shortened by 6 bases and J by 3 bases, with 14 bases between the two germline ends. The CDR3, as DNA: TGTGCCAGCAGAATCGTTCGGGATGACTATGGCTACACCTTC. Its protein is CASRIVRDDYGYTF.

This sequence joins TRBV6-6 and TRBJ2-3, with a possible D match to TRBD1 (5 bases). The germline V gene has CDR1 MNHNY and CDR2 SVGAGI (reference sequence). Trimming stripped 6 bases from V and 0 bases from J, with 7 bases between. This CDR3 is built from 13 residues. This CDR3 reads CASSQGSTDTQYF. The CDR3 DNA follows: TGTGCCAGCAGCCAGGGAAGCACAGATACGCAGTATTTT.

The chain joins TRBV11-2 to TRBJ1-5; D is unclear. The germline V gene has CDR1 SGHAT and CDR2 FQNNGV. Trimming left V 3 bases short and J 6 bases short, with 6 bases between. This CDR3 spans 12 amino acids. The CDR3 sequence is CASSFPGQPQHF. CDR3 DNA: TGTGCCAGCAGCTTCCCCGGTCAGCCCCAGCATTTT.

The CDR3 nucleotides are TGTGCCAGCAGTGACATGGGAGCAGGACGGGGAGGTAGGAGCTCCTACGAGCAGTACTTC. This codes for CASSDMGAGRGGRSSYEQYF. The genes are TRBV2 and TRBJ2-7; tentative D call: TRBD2 (6 bases). The CDR3 is 20 amino acids. The germline gives CDR1 SNHLY, CDR2 FYNNEI. Trimming took 3 bases from V and 0 from J, leaving 27 bases between them.

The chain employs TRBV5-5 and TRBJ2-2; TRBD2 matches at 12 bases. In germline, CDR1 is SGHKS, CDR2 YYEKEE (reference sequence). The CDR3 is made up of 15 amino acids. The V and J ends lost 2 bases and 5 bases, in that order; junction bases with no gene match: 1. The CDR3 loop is CASSFLAGGTGELFF. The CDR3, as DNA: TGTGCCAGCAGCTTTCTAGCGGGAGGGACCGGGGAGCTGTTTTTT.

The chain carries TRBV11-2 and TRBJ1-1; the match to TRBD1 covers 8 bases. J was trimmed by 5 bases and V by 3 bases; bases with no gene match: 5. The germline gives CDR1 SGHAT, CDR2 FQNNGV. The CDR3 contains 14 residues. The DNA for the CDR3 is TGTGCCAGCAGCTTCGTACAGGGGGATACTGAAGCTTTCTTT. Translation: CASSFVQGDTEAFF. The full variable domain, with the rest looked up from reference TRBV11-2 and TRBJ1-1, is EAGVAQSPRYKIIEKRQSVAFWCNPISGHATLYWYQQILGQGPKLLIQFQNNGVVDDSQLPKDRFSAERLKGVDSTLKIQPAKLEDSAVYLCASSFVQGDTEAFFGQGTRLTVV.

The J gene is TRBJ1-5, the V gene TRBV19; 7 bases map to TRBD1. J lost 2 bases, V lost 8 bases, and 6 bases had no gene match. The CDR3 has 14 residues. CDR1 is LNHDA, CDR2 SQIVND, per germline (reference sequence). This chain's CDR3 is CASGGQAGNQPQHF. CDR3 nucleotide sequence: TGTGCCAGTGGTGGACAGGCTGGCAATCAGCCCCAGCATTTT.

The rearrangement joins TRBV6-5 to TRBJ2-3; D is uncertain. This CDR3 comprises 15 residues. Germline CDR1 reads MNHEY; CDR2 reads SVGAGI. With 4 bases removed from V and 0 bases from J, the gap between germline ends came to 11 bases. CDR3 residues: CASSLRRSSTDTQYF. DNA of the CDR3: TGTGCCAGCAGTTTGAGGCGGTCTAGCACAGATACGCAGTATTTT.